The T cell receptor beta chain under discussion was sequenced for a study of identical twins. Study findings and constraints: Modelling approaches yielded underestimates of out-of-frame TCR alpha sharing between monozygotic twins. While abundant cord blood beta clonotypes carried fewer insertions, memory repertoires showed no such pattern. Those out-of-frame alpha sequences shared by twins showed an excess of low generation probability.

It was template switching that added a universal primer site, and there were unique molecular identifiers on the cDNA. TCRdb re-called the 5' RACE reads with MiXCR, one entry per CDR3 protein. The sample includes roughly 1,500,000 distinct CDR3 sequences, roughly a third seen only once; the top ten take 0.27%. The CDR3 is made up of 15 amino acids. Germline V gene data show CDR1 as WSHSY and CDR2 as SAAADI. The ends lost 2 bases at V and 6 bases at J; junction bases unmatched: 6. Note on this clonotype: Antigen specificity is unknown.

This clonotype originated in a newborn girl in good health. The sample comprised cord blood. The chain links TRBV10-2 to TRBJ2-1; 8 bases fit TRBD2. The CDR3 region is CASSELSGGRNEQFF. CDR3 DNA: TGCGCCAGCAGTGAGCTAAGCGGGGGCCGCAATGAGCAGTTCTTC.